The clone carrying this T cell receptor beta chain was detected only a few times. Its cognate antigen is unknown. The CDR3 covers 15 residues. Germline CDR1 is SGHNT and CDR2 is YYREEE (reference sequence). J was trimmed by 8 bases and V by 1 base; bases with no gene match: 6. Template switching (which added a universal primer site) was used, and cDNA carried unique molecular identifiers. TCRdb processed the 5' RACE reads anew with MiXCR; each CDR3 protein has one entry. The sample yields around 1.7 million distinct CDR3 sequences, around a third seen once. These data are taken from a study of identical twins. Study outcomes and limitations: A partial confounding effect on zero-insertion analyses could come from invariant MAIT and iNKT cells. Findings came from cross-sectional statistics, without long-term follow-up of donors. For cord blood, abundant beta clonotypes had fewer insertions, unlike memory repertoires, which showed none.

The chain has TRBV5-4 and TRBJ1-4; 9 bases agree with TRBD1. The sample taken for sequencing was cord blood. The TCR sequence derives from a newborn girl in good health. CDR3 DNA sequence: TGTGCCAGCAGCTTGCACGACAGGGGGAGCGAAAAACTGTTTTTT. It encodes CASSLHDRGSEKLFF.